Listed below are T cell receptor beta chains from one sample, sequenced in a study of blood T cell repertoires in COVID-19. TCRdb keeps only in-frame clones here, not all; method: immunoSEQ multiplex PCR. In the table there are roughly 140,000 clones, roughly 84% of which are singletons. The sequenced sample consisted of PBMCs or T cells enriched from blood (not recorded which). These receptors all stem from a woman aged 45 to 65 who had been exposed to COVID-19. CDR3s leave out the opening cysteine and the closing phenylalanine or tryptophan. Each record gives: J gene, D gene, V gene, CDR3 protein. The D gene is left open where the match is weak.

J gene: TRBJ1-1
D gene: TRBD1
V gene: TRBV18
CDR3 protein: ASSSGQGGTEAF

J gene: TRBJ1-2
D gene: -
V gene: TRBV3-1/TRBV3-2
CDR3 protein: ASSQDSSWSLGYT

J gene: TRBJ2-7
D gene: -
V gene: TRBV3-1/TRBV3-2
CDR3 protein: ASSPWLVGYEQY

J gene: TRBJ1-3
D gene: -
V gene: TRBV6-5
CDR3 protein: ASRLDSGNTIY

J gene: TRBJ1-1
D gene: -
V gene: TRBV7-2
CDR3 protein: ASSFRGKGTEAF

J gene: TRBJ2-3
D gene: -
V gene: TRBV3-1/TRBV3-2
CDR3 protein: ASSRSGTSTDTQY

J gene: TRBJ2-5
D gene: TRBD2
V gene: TRBV7-6
CDR3 protein: AAGVEETQY

J gene: TRBJ2-3
D gene: -
V gene: TRBV6-5
CDR3 protein: ATTSRADTQY

J gene: TRBJ1-4
D gene: -
V gene: TRBV4-2
CDR3 protein: ASSQVVGNNEKLF

J gene: TRBJ2-7
D gene: -
V gene: TRBV6-2/TRBV6-3
CDR3 protein: ASSYPRSAYEQY

J gene: TRBJ2-3
D gene: TRBD2
V gene: TRBV18
CDR3 protein: ASSPPGSGGSTDTQY

J gene: TRBJ1-5
D gene: -
V gene: TRBV6-5
CDR3 protein: ASSPEGDSNQPQH

J gene: TRBJ1-1
D gene: TRBD1
V gene: TRBV2
CDR3 protein: ATNRGLEAF

J gene: TRBJ2-5
D gene: TRBD1
V gene: TRBV2
CDR3 protein: ASGGDRDWETQY

J gene: TRBJ1-1
D gene: TRBD1
V gene: TRBV7-2
CDR3 protein: ASSWGQSGGAF

J gene: TRBJ1-2
D gene: -
V gene: TRBV13
CDR3 protein: ASSLGRTRGAGGYT

J gene: TRBJ2-2
D gene: TRBD2
V gene: TRBV10-3
CDR3 protein: AISPGAGGHTGELF

J gene: TRBJ2-5
D gene: -
V gene: TRBV7-2
CDR3 protein: ASTPAGLETQY

J gene: TRBJ2-5
D gene: -
V gene: TRBV20-1
CDR3 protein: SASSARGQETQY

J gene: TRBJ1-2
D gene: -
V gene: TRBV19
CDR3 protein: ASSTHQGYT

J gene: TRBJ2-1
D gene: TRBD1
V gene: TRBV5-4
CDR3 protein: ASSLSQGAWNEQF

J gene: TRBJ1-1
D gene: -
V gene: TRBV3-1/TRBV3-2
CDR3 protein: ASSTGSTEAF

J gene: TRBJ2-5
D gene: TRBD1
V gene: TRBV19
CDR3 protein: ASSHHRGLQETQY

J gene: TRBJ1-2
D gene: -
V gene: TRBV27
CDR3 protein: ASSLGLLYGYT

J gene: TRBJ1-4
D gene: TRBD1
V gene: TRBV5-5
CDR3 protein: ASSLGQGFGVGEKLF

J gene: TRBJ2-1
D gene: TRBD2
V gene: TRBV9
CDR3 protein: ASSVPSGGRQF

J gene: TRBJ1-2
D gene: -
V gene: TRBV2
CDR3 protein: ASSEGGRGDGYT

J gene: TRBJ2-6
D gene: -
V gene: TRBV19
CDR3 protein: ASSIEASGANVLT

J gene: TRBJ1-6
D gene: -
V gene: TRBV5-1
CDR3 protein: ASSPAGQNSPLH

J gene: TRBJ2-1
D gene: TRBD2
V gene: TRBV9
CDR3 protein: ASSVGLAGNNEQF

J gene: TRBJ1-1
D gene: -
V gene: TRBV4-3
CDR3 protein: ASSQDGGGRAF

J gene: TRBJ2-7
D gene: TRBD1
V gene: TRBV19
CDR3 protein: ASTGQTYEQY

J gene: TRBJ1-2
D gene: TRBD1
V gene: TRBV5-5
CDR3 protein: ASSPKASGTGMNYGYT

J gene: TRBJ1-1
D gene: TRBD1
V gene: TRBV14
CDR3 protein: ASSPTGVGTEAF

J gene: TRBJ2-1
D gene: TRBD2
V gene: TRBV20-1
CDR3 protein: SASGGGVFNEQF

J gene: TRBJ2-1
D gene: TRBD1
V gene: TRBV18
CDR3 protein: ASSPGRTGIGEQF

J gene: TRBJ2-7
D gene: TRBD2
V gene: TRBV3-1/TRBV3-2
CDR3 protein: ASSQDLSSGKQY

J gene: TRBJ2-5
D gene: -
V gene: TRBV2
CDR3 protein: ASSGGRAETQY

J gene: TRBJ1-5
D gene: -
V gene: TRBV29-1
CDR3 protein: SVGELYSNQPQH

J gene: TRBJ2-5
D gene: -
V gene: TRBV7-2
CDR3 protein: ASSLRRLATETQY

J gene: TRBJ1-6
D gene: TRBD1
V gene: TRBV19
CDR3 protein: ASSLDRAMDSPLH

J gene: TRBJ2-2
D gene: TRBD1
V gene: TRBV4-1
CDR3 protein: ASSQGPLGTGKNTGELF

J gene: TRBJ2-1
D gene: TRBD2
V gene: TRBV20-1
CDR3 protein: SASRLAPNEQF

J gene: TRBJ1-5
D gene: -
V gene: TRBV12-3/TRBV12-4
CDR3 protein: ASRVRDQPQH

J gene: TRBJ2-3
D gene: -
V gene: TRBV7-2
CDR3 protein: ASSAADTQY

J gene: TRBJ2-3
D gene: TRBD2
V gene: TRBV5-6
CDR3 protein: ASSGASGRATDTQY

J gene: TRBJ1-4
D gene: TRBD1
V gene: TRBV19
CDR3 protein: ASSAQGYNEKLF

J gene: TRBJ2-5
D gene: -
V gene: TRBV6-6
CDR3 protein: ASNAAAETQY

J gene: TRBJ2-1
D gene: -
V gene: TRBV21-1
CDR3 protein: ASSKGEQGSYNEQF

J gene: TRBJ1-2
D gene: -
V gene: TRBV7-9
CDR3 protein: ASSPLSPGGYT

J gene: TRBJ1-1
D gene: TRBD1
V gene: TRBV18
CDR3 protein: ASSGQDGSTEAF

J gene: TRBJ2-1
D gene: TRBD1
V gene: TRBV24-1
CDR3 protein: ATSEGDRVHSGYNEQF